Below are 28 T cell receptor beta chains sequenced from a single sample in a study of blood T cell repertoires in COVID-19. Assay: immunoSEQ multiplex PCR; the TCRdb copy retains only in-frame clones and omits some. The sample shows roughly 84,000 clones, more than 80% of them seen only once. The sequenced material came from peripheral blood. The receptor source for this set is a woman aged 80 or over with acute or convalescent COVID-19.

This clone was found many times. The chain joins TRBV11-3 to TRBJ2-7; D unresolved. V was clipped by 5 bases and J by 3 bases, with 14 bases between them. The germline gives CDR1 SGHNT, CDR2 YENEEA. The CDR3 loop spans 14 amino acids. Here the CDR3 reads CASSPFRPGYEQYF. As DNA, the CDR3 is TGTGCCAGCAGCCCATTTCGGCCGGGCTACGAGCAGTACTTC.

The chain couples TRBV27 to TRBJ1-2; perhaps TRBD1 as D (5 bases). Germline V CDR1 and CDR2: MNHEY, SMNVEV (reference sequence). Trimming left V 1 base short and J 8 bases short, with 11 bases between. The CDR3 runs 13 residues. The CDR3 reads CASSLFQGGGYTF. The DNA for the CDR3 is TGTGCCAGCAGTTTATTCCAGGGAGGGGGCTACACCTTC.

The chain combines TRBV7-2 with TRBJ2-5; 7 positions agree with TRBD2. J was trimmed by 1 base and V by 5 bases; bases with no gene match: 7. Germline-derived CDR1 and CDR2 are SGHTA and FQGNSA. The CDR3 contains 15 residues. The CDR3 region has the DNA TGTGCCAGCAGCCCTGGGGGGGAAATCCAAGAGACCCAGTACTTC. Residues: CASSPGGEIQETQYF.

The chain links TRBV28 to TRBJ2-3; 9 bases agree with TRBD2. CDR1 MDHEN and CDR2 SYDVKM come from the germline V gene. With 8 bases clipped from V and 5 bases from J, the junction kept 5 bases outside the gene matches. The CDR3 runs 13 residues. This CDR3 reads CASAGGNRDTQYF. Written as DNA, the CDR3 is TGTGCCAGCGCGGGGGGGAACCGAGATACGCAGTATTTT.

This chain connects TRBV5-4 to TRBJ2-1; D gene unclear. V was pared by 0 bases and J by 4 bases, with 14 bases between. Germline V gives CDR1 SGHNT, CDR2 YYREEE (reference sequence). This CDR3 contains 16 residues. Written as DNA, the CDR3 is TGTGCCAGCAGCTTGGGAACTTTCGGTTGGTACAATGAGCAGTTCTTC. Encoded protein: CASSLGTFGWYNEQFF.

The chain carries TRBV28 and TRBJ2-7; 7 bases align to TRBD2. This CDR3 has 13 amino acids. V lost 6 bases and J lost 2; bases outside the gene matches: 4. Germline V gene lookup returns CDR1 MDHEN and CDR2 SYDVKM. This chain's CDR3 is CASSLAGPYEQYF. CDR3 in DNA: TGTGCCAGCAGCTTAGCGGGCCCCTACGAGCAGTACTTC.

In its sample, this clone was seen a few times. V is TRBV9 and J is TRBJ1-2, with D uncertain. The CDR3 spans 14 residues. With 1 base removed from V and 1 base from J, the gap between germline ends came to 8 bases. CDR1 is SGDLS, CDR2 YYNGEE, per germline. The CDR3 DNA is TGTGCCAGCAGCGTAATAGGCGGTAACTATGGCTACACCTTC. Residues: CASSVIGGNYGYTF.

The CDR3 sequence is CASSASGGSNTGELFF. CDR3 bases: TGTGCCAGCAGCGCTAGCGGGGGATCGAACACCGGGGAGCTGTTTTTT. The chain has TRBV11-3 and TRBJ2-2; 10 bases map to TRBD2. V trimming: 5 bases; J trimming: 0 bases; junction bases outside the gene matches: 3. Germline lookup yields CDR1 SGHNT and CDR2 YENEEA. This CDR3 has 16 residues.

The chain joins TRBV13 to TRBJ2-5; possibly TRBD1 for D (6 bases). This CDR3 is 15 amino acids long. V shed 1 base and J shed 5 bases, with 14 bases lying between them. Germline lookup yields CDR1 PRHDT and CDR2 FYEKMQ (reference sequence). In DNA form, the CDR3 reads TGTGCCAGCAGCTTAGTGGACAGACCCCGGGAGACCCAGTACTTC. Translation: CASSLVDRPRETQYF.

The chain has TRBV7-9 and TRBJ1-4; no definite D call. Germline values: CDR1 SEHNR, CDR2 FQNEAQ (reference sequence). V lost 3 bases and J lost 4, with 12 bases in between. This CDR3 region has 15 residues. Here the CDR3 DNA reads TGTGCCAGCAGCTTCCCAGGCGGACTTAATGAAAAACTGTTTTTT. Amino acid sequence: CASSFPGGLNEKLFF.

V gene TRBV27 combines with J gene TRBJ1-4; a possible D gene is TRBD1 (6 bases). The CDR3 runs 14 residues. Germline-derived CDR1 and CDR2 are MNHEY and SMNVEV (reference sequence). Trimming shortened V by 3 bases and J by 8 bases, and 13 bases separated the two germline ends. The CDR3, as DNA: TGTGCCAGCAGTTTCGGGGGGCCACGAGAAAAACTGTTTTTT. This codes for CASSFGGPREKLFF.

The chain joins TRBV3-1 (or the pseudogene TRBV3-2) to TRBJ1-1; the D gene is possibly TRBD1 (5 bases). The germline V and J ends were trimmed by 4 bases and 5 bases, with 14 bases remaining between them. The germline gives CDR1 LGHDT, CDR2 YNNKEL (reference sequence). This CDR3 has 14 residues. Here the CDR3 reads CASSLTAGRTEAFF. For the CDR3, the DNA is TGTGCCAGCAGCCTAACAGCAGGGAGGACTGAAGCTTTCTTT.

The chain is built from TRBV20-1 and TRBJ2-5; 7 nucleotides line up with TRBD2. V lost 6 bases to trimming and J lost 5 bases; unmatched junction nucleotides: 3. Per the germline V gene, CDR1 is DFQATT and CDR2 is SNEGSKA (reference sequence). The CDR3 has 11 amino acids. This chain's CDR3 is CSAGLGETQYF. As DNA, the CDR3 is TGCAGTGCCGGACTAGGGGAGACCCAGTACTTC.

The rearrangement uses TRBV11-2 and TRBJ1-1; D gene unclear. Germline V gene lookup returns CDR1 SGHAT and CDR2 FQNNGV. The CDR3 has 15 amino acids. The V end lost 7 bases, the J end lost 1 base, and 16 bases lay between the germline ends. The CDR3 sequence is CASIWRAGPNTEAFF. In DNA, the CDR3 is TGTGCCAGCATCTGGAGGGCAGGACCGAACACTGAAGCTTTCTTT.

The gene calls are TRBV6-6 and TRBJ2-1; D perhaps matches TRBD2 (6 bases). In germline, CDR1 is MNHNY, CDR2 SVGAGI (reference sequence). This CDR3 comprises 16 residues. The V and J ends lost 6 bases and 5 bases respectively, with 20 bases between them. CDR3 sequence reads: CASSSTRRAWNNEQFF. The CDR3 bases are TGTGCCAGCAGCTCGACTAGAAGGGCGTGGAACAATGAGCAGTTCTTC.

The chain recombines TRBV7-9 with TRBJ2-7; 9 positions match TRBD1. The junction had 4 bases not matched to a gene; V was cut back by 2 bases and J by 2 bases. Germline CDR1 reads SEHNR; CDR2 reads FQNEAQ (reference sequence). The CDR3 loop spans 15 amino acids. The CDR3: CASSLKTGGPYEQYF. Here the CDR3 DNA reads TGTGCCAGCAGCTTAAAGACAGGGGGTCCCTACGAGCAGTACTTC.

CDR3 loop: CASSIMTGPTYEQYF. The CDR3 region has the DNA TGTGCCAGCAGTATTATGACAGGGCCTACCTACGAGCAGTACTTC. The chain employs TRBV27 and TRBJ2-7; 7 bases match TRBD1. Germline loops: CDR1 MNHEY, CDR2 SMNVEV (reference sequence). Trimming cost V 5 bases and J 2 bases; bases outside gene matches: 9. CDR3 length: 15 residues.

The J gene is TRBJ2-1, the V gene TRBV7-2; possibly TRBD1 for D (6 bases). The CDR3 loop spans 13 amino acids. The ends were cut back, 1 base at V and 15 bases at J, with 16 bases in the middle. CDR1 is SGHTA and CDR2 is FQGNSA in the germline V gene. CDR3 sequence (DNA): TGTGCCAGCAGCTTAGACAGGGCGTCGAGGATGTTCTTC. Translated: CASSLDRASRMFF.

The rearrangement links TRBV19 to TRBJ1-4; TRBD1 agrees at 8 bases. CDR3 length: 14 amino acids. Per germline, CDR1 LNHDA and CDR2 SQIVND (reference sequence). V was clipped by 5 bases and J by 7 bases; unmatched bases: 6. The CDR3 region is CASSSTGVGEKLFF. CDR3 nucleotides: TGTGCCAGTAGTTCGACAGGGGTCGGTGAAAAACTGTTTTTT.

This chain joins TRBV5-6 and TRBJ1-6; D gene ambiguous. Trimming cost V 3 bases and J 8 bases, with 9 bases left between them. CDR3 length equals 13 residues. Germline V CDR1 and CDR2: SGHDT, YYEEEE. CDR3 bases: TGTGCCAGCAGCTCGGGAGGGTATTCACCCCTCCACTTT. Its translation is CASSSGGYSPLHF.

The chain couples TRBV2 to TRBJ1-1; 10 bases match TRBD1. After removal of 6 bases from V and 1 base from J, the junction contained 8 bases not matched to a gene. Germline V gene sequence: CDR1 SNHLY, CDR2 FYNNEI. The CDR3 length is 16 residues. The CDR3 sequence is CASSGQGGRGNTEAFF. Written as DNA, the CDR3 is TGTGCCAGCAGCGGACAGGGGGGCCGGGGGAACACTGAAGCTTTCTTT.

This chain links TRBV18 with TRBJ1-2; D may be TRBD1 (5 bases). V lost 1 base, J lost 6 bases, and 12 bases lay in between. The V gene's germline CDR1 is KGHSH and CDR2 LQKENI. The CDR3 sequence is 14 residues long. This CDR3 reads CASSPLGRADGYTF. Here the CDR3 DNA reads TGTGCCAGCTCACCACTCGGCAGGGCTGATGGCTACACCTTC.

This clone was recorded a few times. A junction boundary mismatches the germline segment, possibly from a read error. This chain uses TRBV11-1 with TRBJ2-1; 12 bases match TRBD2. The CDR3 length is 14 residues. From germline, CDR1 is SGHAT and CDR2 FQDESV (reference sequence). CDR3 sequence: CASSLAGGDNEQFF. The DNA for the CDR3 is TGTGCCAGCAGCCTAGCGGGGGGGGACAATGAGCAGTTCTTC. Full variable domain (outside the CDR3, taken from reference TRBV11-1 and TRBJ2-1): EAEVAQSPRYKITEKSQAVAFWCDPISGHATLYWYRQILGQGPELLVQFQDESVVDDSQLPKDRFSAERLKGVDSTLKIQPAELGDSAMYLCASSLAGGDNEQFFGPGTRLTVL.

The chain recombines TRBV7-6 with TRBJ1-4; 8 positions match TRBD1. The length of the CDR3 is 16 residues. The ends lost 3 bases at V and 4 bases at J; junction bases unmatched: 7. Germline lookup yields CDR1 SGHVS and CDR2 FNYEAQ. CDR3 loop: CASSLAGTGFNEKLFF. Written as DNA, the CDR3 is TGTGCCAGCAGCTTGGCCGGGACAGGTTTTAATGAAAAACTGTTTTTT.

The CDR3 is CASSPPDRGNSPLHF. CDR3 DNA: TGTGCCAGCAGCCCGCCGGACAGGGGTAATTCACCCCTCCACTTT. The chain has TRBV7-9 and TRBJ1-6; 9 bases are a match to TRBD1. The ends lost 5 bases at V and 6 bases at J; junction bases unmatched: 5. The CDR3 has 15 amino acids. Germline loops: CDR1 SEHNR, CDR2 FQNEAQ (reference sequence).

This chain links TRBV28 with TRBJ1-2, with TRBD1 matching over 10 bases. The germline CDR1 and CDR2 sequences are MDHEN and SYDVKM. The CDR3 runs to 15 residues. Trimming cost V 6 bases and J 5 bases; bases outside gene matches: 9. The CDR3 here is CASSPSGQGVYGYTF. The CDR3 region has the DNA TGTGCCAGCAGCCCATCAGGACAGGGGGTTTATGGCTACACCTTC.

This chain connects TRBV6-2 or TRBV6-3 to TRBJ1-2; 8 nucleotides line up with TRBD1. CDR3 size: 14 residues. The V gene's germline CDR1 is MNHEY and CDR2 SVGEGT. The V gene end was trimmed by 5 bases and the J gene end by 5 bases; junction bases not matched to a gene: 7. The CDR3 coding sequence is TGTGCCAGCAGTCCGGACAGGGCGGTTTATGGCTACACCTTC. Its translation is CASSPDRAVYGYTF.

V is TRBV6-1 and J is TRBJ2-3, with 7 bases aligning to TRBD1. V dropped 3 bases and J dropped 3; count of bases not matched to a gene: 0. The germline gives CDR1 MNHNS, CDR2 SASEGT. This CDR3 has 13 amino acids. The CDR3 loop is CASSDRGTDTQYF. CDR3 nucleotides: TGTGCCAGCAGTGACAGGGGGACAGATACGCAGTATTTT.